This T cell receptor (beta chain) was observed in a study of lymphopenia after photon versus proton radiotherapy (dated by TCRdb to 2018 to 2020). Context from the whole study: In patients with gastrointestinal tumors who developed high-grade lymphopenia, the study compared the immunological effects of photon radiation therapy with those of proton radiation therapy. The study was designed to characterize how the impact on the immune system differs between the two radiation modalities. The cohort included more than 15 patients with gastrointestinal tumors who developed lymphopenia after receiving either photon or proton therapy. Summary of the overall study and its limitations: After the lymphocyte count nadir, oligoclonal expansion, especially of CD8+ Temra cells, was observed in photon-treated repertoires, and the drop in diversity was driven by this expansion. Relative stability during treatment was observed in proton-treated patients, whereas loss of naive T cells and TCR diversity and gain of effector/memory populations were observed in photon-treated patients. The survival association was assessed only in patients who died, and the authors presented better survival with proton therapy as a possibility rather than a demonstrated result. Among patients across the cohort who died, overall survival time showed an inverse correlation with a larger post-nadir drop in TCR diversity.

Concerning this clone: Its antigen specificity is not known. The input lacks base qualities; no much larger clone sits a single base away.

Library method: the immunoSEQ multiplex PCR assay. T cell repertoires were profiled with deep sequencing of rearranged TCR beta loci together with multiparametric flow cytometry. Not all clones reach the TCRdb copy of this immuneACCESS table, which keeps in-frame sequences only. Checked studies attribute under half of the gap to unresolved V genes and leave the rest unexplained. For this sample there are some 170,000 clones; more than 85% appear just once. Of the sample, approximately 4.8% is held by the ten largest clones. CDR1 and CDR2 were assigned from the germline V gene as SGHTA and FQGNSA. Between the V and J ends, shortened by 2 bases and 9 bases respectively, the junction contains 14 bases. The cysteine opens and the phenylalanine closes a CDR3 of 14 amino acids. Kept here is only the CDR3 DNA, which spans 42 bases and is read in frame from base 1.

This TCR derives from a man aged 50 to 60 with gastric cancer. The V gene is TRBV7-2 and the J gene is TRBJ2-1; D gene: possibly TRBD2, on 5 matching bases. Specimen: peripheral blood, collected from a patient treated with photon-based radiotherapy. The CDR3 region: CASSLTPGNIEQFF. In nucleotides, the sequence is TGTGCCAGCAGCTTAACTCCGGGGAATATTGAGCAGTTCTTC.